A single sample is the source of the 28 T cell receptor beta chains below, sequenced in a study of T cells in Graves' hyperthyroidism and ophthalmopathy. The CDR3 regions of TCR beta were amplified from RNA transcripts. The HTBI set primed first-round TCR CDR3 RT-PCR. TCRdb passed the multiplex PCR reads through MiXCR, listing each CDR3 protein once. The data hold about 520,000 distinct CDR3 sequences, with less than 25% observed a single time. Source material: blood. These receptors were obtained from a woman in her 30s with Graves' ophthalmopathy.

This rearrangement joins TRBV2 to TRBJ1-1; possible D gene TRBD1, 6 bases. Germline CDR1 is SNHLY and CDR2 is FYNNEI. The CDR3 covers 13 residues. V lost 7 bases and J lost 3, with 12 bases in between. The CDR3 bases are TGTGCCAGCACGACGACAGGCGACACTGAAGCTTTCTTT. Translation gives CASTTTGDTEAFF.

This clonotype was counted a few times. The chain joins TRBV12-3 or TRBV12-4 to TRBJ1-2; D is possibly TRBD1 (6 bases). With 6 bases removed from V and 0 bases from J, the gap between germline ends came to 14 bases. There are 15 residues in the CDR3. The CDR3 nucleotides are TGTGCCAGCAGGCACGCCGGGACATCTAACTATGGCTACACCTTC. It yields the protein CASRHAGTSNYGYTF.

In its sample, this clonotype was seen many times. The V and J genes are TRBV20-1 and TRBJ2-5, with TRBD2 identical over 13 bases. The CDR3 extends over 16 amino acids. Trimming at V came to 5 bases and at J to 5 bases, leaving 11 bases not matched to a gene. Germline assignment: CDR1 DFQATT and CDR2 SNEGSKA (reference sequence). CDR3 DNA: TGCAGTGCTTTCTCCTCGGGACTAGCGGGAACCGAGACCCAGTACTTC. Translating gives CSAFSSGLAGTETQYF.

This clonotype was observed many times. The chain is built from TRBV20-1 and TRBJ2-5; D is possibly TRBD2 (7 bases). This CDR3 contains 14 residues. CDR1 and CDR2 (germline): DFQATT, SNEGSKA (reference sequence). V was cut by 0 bases and J by 5 bases, with 13 bases left in between. CDR3 coding DNA: TGCAGTGCTAGAGACCGCGGGGGCCTGGAGACCCAGTACTTC. It encodes CSARDRGGLETQYF.

This clonotype was seen repeatedly, ten times or more. V gene TRBV7-9 combines with J gene TRBJ2-7, with D uncertain. CDR1 and CDR2 from the germline V gene are SEHNR and FQNEAQ (reference sequence). This CDR3 region has 15 residues. V was cut by 1 base and J by 0 bases, with 10 bases left in between. The CDR3 DNA sequence: TGTGCCAGCAGCTTAGAGCTGGTTCACTCCTACGAGCAGTACTTC. It is translated as CASSLELVHSYEQYF.

J is TRBJ2-5 and V is TRBV11-2, with D perhaps matching TRBD1 or TRBD2 (5 bases each). Trimming cost V 5 bases and J 5 bases, with 15 bases left between them. This CDR3 has 14 amino acids. Germline CDR1 SGHAT, CDR2 FQNNGV. CDR3 nucleotides: TGTGCCAGCAGCCCACCCGGGAAGGGGGAGACCCAGTACTTC. This translates into CASSPPGKGETQYF.

The V gene is TRBV6-1, the J gene TRBJ1-5; D possibly corresponds to TRBD1 (5 bases). The V and J ends lost 3 bases and 7 bases respectively, with 19 bases between them. CDR1 MNHNS and CDR2 SASEGT come from the germline V gene. The CDR3 extends over 16 amino acids. CDR3 DNA sequence: TGTGCCAGCAGTGACCGGCGGGGCGAGGGGTTACAGCCCCAGCATTTT. Encoded protein: CASSDRRGEGLQPQHF.

This clonotype appeared once. The V call is TRBV20-1, the J call TRBJ1-1, with 8 bases lining up with TRBD1. The junction had 3 bases not matched to a gene; V was cut back by 0 bases and J by 3 bases. CDR3 length equals 14 residues. Germline CDR1 is DFQATT and CDR2 is SNEGSKA (reference sequence). This CDR3 is CSARETGDYTEAFF. CDR3 nucleotides: TGCAGTGCTAGAGAGACAGGGGATTACACTGAAGCTTTCTTT.

V usage is TRBV12-3 or TRBV12-4 and J usage is TRBJ2-5, with a weak D call TRBD2 (6 bases). V was clipped by 2 bases and J by 0 bases, with 16 bases between them. This CDR3 has 17 residues. CDR3 region: CASSLQGPAGYQETQYF. CDR3 DNA: TGTGCCAGCAGTTTACAGGGCCCCGCGGGATACCAAGAGACCCAGTACTTC.

In this sample, this clonotype turned up many times. The CDR3 loop is CAISGGADQETQYF. The CDR3 bases are TGTGCCATCAGTGGGGGGGCGGACCAAGAGACCCAGTACTTC. This chain connects TRBV10-3 to TRBJ2-5; D is possibly TRBD1 or TRBD2 (6 bases each). Germline loops: CDR1 ENHRY, CDR2 SYGVKD. Deletions cut 4 bases from V and 0 bases from J, with 9 bases between. This CDR3 is 14 amino acids long.

The sample holds many counts of this clonotype. This chain uses TRBV4-3 with TRBJ1-5; no clear D gene. Germline values: CDR1 LGHNA, CDR2 YSLEER. V was clipped by 0 bases and J by 2 bases, with 2 bases between them. The CDR3 covers 13 residues. CDR3 DNA: TGCGCCAGCAGCCAAGATCGCAATCAGCCCCAGCATTTT. This translates into CASSQDRNQPQHF.

This clonotype turned up a few times. J is TRBJ2-2 and V is TRBV6-1, with no clear D. CDR1 and CDR2 from the germline V gene are MNHNS and SASEGT. Between the trimmed V and J ends, which lost 4 bases and 9 bases, there was a span of 6 bases. The CDR3 is 11 amino acids. The CDR3 loop reads CASSAVWELFF. CDR3 DNA sequence: TGTGCCAGCAGTGCCGTTTGGGAGCTGTTTTTT.

This clonotype has a single count. This chain joins TRBV29-1 and TRBJ1-1; D ambiguous. The V gene lost 4 bases and the J gene lost 11 bases, with 20 bases spanning the gap. The germline CDR1 and CDR2 sequences are SQVTM and ANQGSEA. The CDR3 extends over 13 amino acids. CDR3: CSVVAPPKGTAFF. CDR3 in DNA: TGCAGCGTTGTCGCACCGCCTAAAGGTACGGCTTTCTTT.

The J gene is TRBJ2-7, the V gene TRBV12-3 or TRBV12-4; D may be TRBD2 (5 bases). Trimming shortened V by 5 bases and J by 6 bases, and 17 bases separated the two germline ends. This CDR3 comprises 14 residues. The CDR3 DNA reads as TGTGCCAGCAGTCCGGACTGGAGGTCTGGCGAGCAGTACTTC. This encodes CASSPDWRSGEQYF.

This clonotype was counted ten times or more. This chain uses TRBV7-2 with TRBJ2-5; TRBD1 aligns across 7 bases. The trim removed 5 bases at V and 2 bases at J, leaving 8 bases unmatched. The germline V gene encodes CDR1 SGHTA and CDR2 FQGNSA. The CDR3 is 15 amino acids. This CDR3 is CASSMMGTAQETQYF. CDR3 nucleotides: TGTGCCAGCAGCATGATGGGGACAGCACAAGAGACCCAGTACTTC.

The chain carries TRBV18 and TRBJ2-2; 7 bases align to TRBD1. The length of the CDR3 is 16 residues. Trimming took 5 bases from V and 0 from J; bases not matched to a gene: 6. CDR1 and CDR2 from the germline V gene are KGHSH and LQKENI. As DNA, the CDR3 is TGTGCCAGCTCAGCCGGGACAGACGCGAACACCGGGGAGCTGTTTTTT. Its translation is CASSAGTDANTGELFF.

The chain couples TRBV10-3 to TRBJ1-1, with 8 bases matching TRBD1. The CDR3 is 15 residues long. CDR1 and CDR2 from the germline V gene are ENHRY and SYGVKD. The V gene end was trimmed by 3 bases and the J gene end by 2 bases; junction bases not matched to a gene: 5. CDR3 region: CAISDYDRGNTEAFF. The CDR3 bases are TGTGCCATCAGTGATTATGACAGGGGTAACACTGAAGCTTTCTTT.

V and J are TRBV4-1 and TRBJ2-7; the D is unclear. The CDR3 consists of 15 residues. V was clipped by 1 base and J by 0 bases, with 10 bases between them. Germline-derived CDR1 and CDR2 are MGHRA and YSYEKL. The CDR3 DNA follows: TGCGCCAGCAGCCAAGGGGATACAACCTCCTACGAGCAGTACTTC. Amino acid sequence: CASSQGDTTSYEQYF.

The chain joins TRBV29-1 to TRBJ1-2; D unresolved. The germline V gene encodes CDR1 SQVTM and CDR2 ANQGSEA. The CDR3 has 11 residues. The V gene lost 2 bases and the J gene lost 4 bases, with 5 bases spanning the gap. The CDR3 DNA sequence: TGCAGCGTTGAAAAGACCTATGGCTACACCTTC. Translating it yields CSVEKTYGYTF.

In its sample, this clonotype was seen many times. The DNA of the CDR3 is TGTGCCAGCAGCCGTTACTCTAGCGGGGGAATCCAAGAGACCCAGTACTTC. It encodes CASSRYSSGGIQETQYF. The chain combines TRBV3-1 with TRBJ2-5; 10 positions agree with TRBD2. This CDR3 is built from 17 residues. V shed 4 bases, J shed 1 base, and the junction held 9 bases outside the gene matches. Germline-derived CDR1 and CDR2 are LGHDT and YNNKEL (reference sequence).

V is TRBV6-2 or TRBV6-3 and J is TRBJ1-5, with 9 bases fitting TRBD1. The germline gives CDR1 MNHEY, CDR2 SVGEGT. V lost 4 bases to trimming and J lost 5 bases; unmatched junction nucleotides: 3. This CDR3 contains 14 residues. CDR3: CASSWTGEDQPQHF. The CDR3 nucleotides are TGTGCCAGCAGTTGGACAGGGGAAGATCAGCCCCAGCATTTT.

Ten or more counts support this clonotype. V usage is TRBV6-1 and J usage is TRBJ1-2; 8 nucleotides align to TRBD1. The trim removed 5 bases at V and 5 bases at J, leaving 7 bases unmatched. Germline loops: CDR1 MNHNS, CDR2 SASEGT. The CDR3 is 14 residues long. CDR3 DNA sequence: TGTGCCAGCAGTAAACGGACAGGGAATTATGGCTACACCTTC. Translation: CASSKRTGNYGYTF.

This clonotype was counted many times. The V call is TRBV29-1, the J call TRBJ2-7; TRBD1 matches 7 bases. The germline V gene has CDR1 SQVTM and CDR2 ANQGSEA. The CDR3 runs to 13 residues. After removal of 7 bases from V and 3 bases from J, the junction contained 9 bases not matched to a gene. CDR3 nucleotides: TGCAGCGCTAGAAAGACAGGGAACTACGAGCAGTACTTC. Amino acids: CSARKTGNYEQYF.

The table lists this clonotype with many counts. The V call is TRBV10-3, the J call TRBJ2-5, with TRBD1 matching 9 bases. The CDR3 is made up of 15 amino acids. V dropped 6 bases and J dropped 4; count of bases not matched to a gene: 9. The germline gives CDR1 ENHRY, CDR2 SYGVKD. The CDR3 loop is CAISAGTGKLETQYF. CDR3 nucleotide sequence: TGTGCCATCAGCGCCGGGACAGGGAAACTAGAGACCCAGTACTTC.

This chain joins TRBV18 and TRBJ2-2; possible D gene TRBD1, 6 bases. CDR1 is KGHSH and CDR2 is LQKENI in the germline V gene. This CDR3 spans 15 amino acids. V shed 6 bases and J shed 3 bases, with 14 bases lying between them. The CDR3: CASSFRTAHTGELFF. The CDR3 DNA is TGTGCCAGCTCCTTTAGGACAGCGCACACCGGGGAGCTGTTTTTT.

This sequence joins TRBV27 and TRBJ2-1, with 9 positions matching TRBD2. The germline V gene encodes CDR1 MNHEY and CDR2 SMNVEV (reference sequence). J gave up 5 bases and V 5 bases, and 7 bases lay outside the gene matches. CDR3 length: 15 amino acids. The chain's CDR3 is CASSIGRGGNNEQFF. As DNA, the CDR3 is TGTGCCAGCAGTATCGGGCGGGGGGGGAACAATGAGCAGTTCTTC.

This clonotype was counted at least ten times. The CDR3 does not close with the conserved phenylalanine or tryptophan, likely indicating a read error. Because the CDR3's place on the DNA is in doubt, the DNA is left out and the CDR3 is given as listed by TCRdb. This chain joins TRBV27 and TRBJ2-7; TRBD2 is taken as the D call from the table, unchecked against the DNA. 14 amino acids form the CDR3, both terminal residues included. The germline V gene has CDR1 MNHEY and CDR2 SMNVEV (reference sequence). The CDR3 here is CASSLSYGRDHPDT.

This clonotype was seen many times. The CDR3 nucleotides read TGTGCCAGCAGTCCCGATTTGGGGGGCAACTATGGCTACACCTTC. Translated: CASSPDLGGNYGYTF. The rearrangement links TRBV6-1 to TRBJ1-2; a weak D match, TRBD1 (6 bases). Looked up from germline, CDR1 is MNHNS and CDR2 is SASEGT. The CDR3 runs to 15 residues. Trimming cost V 5 bases and J 2 bases, with 15 bases left between them.